This TCR beta chain is from a study of shared clonotypes between healthy human individuals. A word on this clone: What it recognizes is unknown.

Naive CD8 cells were CD45RO-negative, positively selected for CCR7, excluding terminally differentiated effector memory CD45RA+ cells. Trimming removed 1 base from V and 2 bases from J, with 11 bases in between. Germline CDR1 and CDR2: SGHKS and YYEKEE (reference sequence). The length of the CDR3 is 15 residues. Study-level points and caveats: Generation probability values for non-shared clonotypes were lower than those for clonotypes shared by all four donors.

Profiled with immunoSEQ multiplex PCR; TCRdb holds only in-frame clones, not every one. Of about 680,000 clones listed, roughly nine tenths are singletons. Input material: naive CD8+ T cells sorted from blood. The J gene is TRBJ2-3, the V gene TRBV5-5, with TRBD2 as a possible D gene (5 bases). This clonotype was sampled from a man younger than 40 in good health. The chain's CDR3 is CASSLRTGNTDTQYF. CDR3 DNA: TGTGCCAGCAGCTTGAGGACTGGAAACACAGATACGCAGTATTTT.